A single sample gave rise to the 23 T cell receptor beta chains below, sequenced in a study of blood T cell repertoires in COVID-19 (TCRdb year 2020). Libraries were made using the immunoSEQ multiplex PCR assay. The source is immuneACCESS, and TCRdb retained only in-frame sequences with V and J called. Part of the clones is not carried over; for the studies checked, unresolved V genes explain less than half of this, and the remainder is unexplained. The sample profile shows under 30,000 clones; around 86% of them were found once. The leading ten clones occupy 25% of the sample. Sequencing was performed on peripheral blood. These receptors were obtained from a human donor with active COVID-19. The donor label of this sample is uncertain.

The rearrangement uses TRBV3-1 (or the pseudogene TRBV3-2) and TRBJ2-5; D might be TRBD1 (5 bases). V was cut by 0 bases and J by 7 bases, with 15 bases left in between. Looked up from germline, CDR1 is LGHDT and CDR2 is YNNKEL (reference sequence). The length of the CDR3 is 15 residues. The DNA of the CDR3 is TGTGCCAGCAGCCAAGATAATTCAGGGAAGCGGACCCAGTACTTC. Its translation is CASSQDNSGKRTQYF.

The chain recombines TRBV9 with TRBJ1-2; D is perhaps TRBD1 (6 bases). Looked up from germline, CDR1 is SGDLS and CDR2 is YYNGEE. V lost 0 bases, J lost 3 bases, and 12 bases lay in between. The CDR3 loop spans 15 amino acids. CDR3 amino acids: CASSVDDRPYYGYTF. Here the CDR3 DNA reads TGTGCCAGCAGCGTAGATGACAGGCCCTACTATGGCTACACCTTC. Supplemented by reference TRBV9 and TRBJ1-2, the full variable domain reads DSGVTQTPKHLITATGQRVTLRCSPRSGDLSVYWYQQSLDQGLQFLIQYYNGEERAKGNILERFSAQQFPDLHSELNLSSLELGDSALYFCASSVDDRPYYGYTFGSGTRLTVV.

About this clone itself: Other DNA sequences from this sample encode an identical CDR3 as well. The chain joins TRBV11-2 to TRBJ1-1; TRBD1 matches 7 bases. V gave up 1 base and J gave up 5 bases; unmatched junction bases: 4. There are 14 residues in the CDR3. Germline V gives CDR1 SGHAT, CDR2 FQNNGV. The DNA of the CDR3 is TGTGCCAGCAGCTTAGGACAGGGCTCTACTGAAGCTTTCTTT. Amino acids: CASSLGQGSTEAFF.

The chain joins TRBV11-2 to TRBJ2-5; TRBD2 might be the D (6 bases). The CDR3 has 14 amino acids. The germline CDR1 and CDR2 sequences are SGHAT and FQNNGV. V was pared by 2 bases and J by 1 base, with 8 bases between. The CDR3 is CASSLLAAQETQYF. CDR3 coding DNA: TGTGCCAGCAGCTTATTAGCGGCCCAAGAGACCCAGTACTTC.

The gene calls are TRBV4-1 and TRBJ1-1, with TRBD1 matching 10 bases. Germline V gives CDR1 MGHRA, CDR2 YSYEKL. The V gene end was trimmed by 0 bases and the J gene end by 0 bases; junction bases not matched to a gene: 10. The CDR3 consists of 19 residues. Here the CDR3 reads CASSQEWGQGIGMNTEAFF. CDR3 bases: TGCGCCAGCAGCCAAGAATGGGGACAGGGGATAGGGATGAACACTGAAGCTTTCTTT.

DNA of the CDR3: TGCGCCAGCAGTCTTCGACAGGCGACGGATACGCAGTATTTT. This translates into CASSLRQATDTQYF. The V and J genes are TRBV23-1 and TRBJ2-3; a possible D gene is TRBD1 (6 bases). TRBV23-1 is filed as an ORF, its function uncertain. V was cut by 4 bases and J by 6 bases, with 14 bases left in between. The CDR3 is 14 amino acids.

The chain couples TRBV4-2 to TRBJ2-1; D remains ambiguous. Germline loops: CDR1 LGHNA, CDR2 YNFKEQ. The CDR3 contains 14 residues. V lost 3 bases and J lost 9, with 15 bases in between. The DNA for the CDR3 is TGTGCCAGCAGCCAGGCGGTGGCTGGCGGTGAGCAGTTCTTC. Translated, it gives CASSQAVAGGEQFF.

The rearrangement uses TRBV1 and TRBJ2-7; the table assigns TRBD2, which was not confirmed against the DNA. TRBV1 is assigned pseudogene status. The CDR3 runs 20 residues. DNA for the CDR3: TGCACCAGCAGCATCCGGGACACCCGACTGACTAGCGCCTGCTCCTACGAGCAGTACTTC. Protein product: CTSSIRDTRLTSACSYEQYF.

V and J are TRBV28 and TRBJ1-2; 12 bases agree with TRBD1. The CDR3 totals 16 residues. The germline CDR1 and CDR2 sequences are MDHEN and SYDVKM. The V and J ends lost 10 bases and 7 bases, in that order; junction bases with no gene match: 16. The CDR3 DNA reads as TGTGCCATCCGACTCACTGCCGGGACAGGGGGCGCTGGCTACACCTTC. This codes for CAIRLTAGTGGAGYTF.

The CDR3 reads CATREGLNYGYTF. The CDR3 bases are TGTGCCACCAGGGAGGGCCTGAACTATGGCTACACCTTC. The chain employs TRBV15 and TRBJ1-2; D is unresolved. V lost 6 bases, J lost 2 bases, and 10 bases lay in between. Germline CDR1 is LNHNV and CDR2 is YYDKDF (reference sequence). The CDR3 is made up of 13 amino acids.

The chain uses TRBV29-1 and TRBJ2-5; TRBD1 matches at 8 bases. Trimming took 7 bases from V and 1 from J; bases not matched to a gene: 5. Germline V gives CDR1 SQVTM, CDR2 ANQGSEA. CDR3 length: 13 residues. CDR3 residues: CSERTGPQETQYF. The DNA of the CDR3 is TGCAGCGAAAGGACAGGGCCCCAAGAGACCCAGTACTTC.

The chain combines TRBV2 with TRBJ2-7; no definite D call. The germline gives CDR1 SNHLY, CDR2 FYNNEI. V lost 2 bases to trimming and J lost 0 bases, with 11 bases between them. CDR3 length: 15 amino acids. DNA of the CDR3: TGTGCCAGCAGTGAATACTCGCGCCGCTCCTACGAGCAGTACTTC. Translated: CASSEYSRRSYEQYF.

This clone was counted a few times. The genes are TRBV2 and TRBJ2-3; 9 bases agree with TRBD2. Trimming took 0 bases from V and 2 from J; bases not matched to a gene: 12. From germline, CDR1 is SNHLY and CDR2 FYNNEI. CDR3 length: 19 amino acids. CDR3 amino acids: CASSEASLTSGWFTDTQYF. CDR3 DNA: TGTGCCAGCAGTGAAGCCTCCCTCACTAGCGGGTGGTTCACAGATACGCAGTATTTT.

J is TRBJ2-2 and V is TRBV9; 14 bases line up with TRBD2. The CDR3 contains 17 residues. Trimming removed 4 bases from V and 4 bases from J; junction bases left unmatched: 6. The germline CDR1 and CDR2 sequences are SGDLS and YYNGEE. CDR3 region: CASSQTSGGAGTGELFF. In nucleotides, the CDR3 is TGTGCCAGCAGCCAGACTAGCGGGGGGGCCGGCACCGGGGAGCTGTTTTTT.

This chain joins TRBV6-5 and TRBJ2-3, with D possibly TRBD2 on 5 matching bases. V gave up 7 bases and J gave up 1 base, with 9 bases separating them. This CDR3 region has 13 residues. The germline CDR1 and CDR2 sequences are MNHEY and SVGAGI. Written as DNA, the CDR3 is TGTGCCAGCATCCCCGGGGGCACAGATACGCAGTATTTT. This translates into CASIPGGTDTQYF.

V gene TRBV6-6 combines with J gene TRBJ2-1; D might be TRBD2 (6 bases). The V gene's germline CDR1 is MNHNY and CDR2 SVGAGI (reference sequence). The CDR3 has 17 amino acids. The V and J ends lost 5 bases and 0 bases respectively, with 17 bases between them. The CDR3 DNA sequence: TGTGCCAGCAGTCCCCTGGGCGGGACGTACTCCTACAATGAGCAGTTCTTC. Protein: CASSPLGGTYSYNEQFF.

V gene TRBV10-1 combines with J gene TRBJ2-3, with 7 bases that match TRBD2. V dropped 3 bases and J dropped 5; count of bases not matched to a gene: 5. Germline V gene data show CDR1 as WNHNN and CDR2 as SYGVQD (reference sequence). This CDR3 region has 14 residues. CDR3 protein: CASSDQAGVDTQYF. The CDR3 DNA sequence: TGCGCCAGCAGTGACCAGGCGGGGGTAGATACGCAGTATTTT.

This chain joins TRBV5-1 and TRBJ2-2, with 7 nucleotides matching TRBD1. The CDR3 covers 15 residues. CDR1 SGHRS and CDR2 YFSETQ come from the germline V gene. With V trimmed by 4 bases and J by 5 bases, 8 bases remained unmatched. The CDR3 region has the DNA TGCGCCAGCAGCCCGGCGACAGGGAGAACCGGGGAGCTGTTTTTT. It specifies CASSPATGRTGELFF. The entire variable domain, with the rest obtained from reference TRBV5-1 and TRBJ2-2, is as follows: KAGVTQTPRYLIKTRGQQVTLSCSPISGHRSVSWYQQTPGQGLQFLFEYFSETQRNKGNFPGRFSGRQFSNSRSEMNVSTLELGDSALYLCASSPATGRTGELFFGEGSRLTVL.

The V gene is TRBV5-4, the J gene TRBJ1-1; 9 bases are shared with TRBD1. Germline values: CDR1 SGHNT, CDR2 YYREEE (reference sequence). Trimming at V came to 4 bases and at J to 5 bases, leaving 9 bases not matched to a gene. The CDR3 loop spans 15 amino acids. The CDR3 DNA reads TGTGCCAGCAGCGCAGTTGACAGGGGGTTTACTGAAGCTTTCTTT. Amino acids: CASSAVDRGFTEAFF.

The chain has TRBV27 and TRBJ1-2; 9 nucleotides agree with TRBD1. V trimming: 6 bases; J trimming: 8 bases; junction bases outside the gene matches: 10. This CDR3 comprises 14 residues. The germline V gene encodes CDR1 MNHEY and CDR2 SMNVEV (reference sequence). The CDR3 nucleotides are TGTGCCAGCAGGCGGACAGGGGATGAGGGAGGCTACACCTTC. Protein product: CASRRTGDEGGYTF.

The chain couples TRBV14 to TRBJ2-4; 8 nucleotides align to TRBD2. Germline trimming cut 8 bases from V and 7 bases from J; bases unmatched to any gene: 10. CDR3 length: 14 residues. The germline V gene encodes CDR1 SGHDN and CDR2 FVKESK. CDR3 sequence (DNA): TGTGCCAGCTCTCGGGGGGGCGGTTTTAACATTCAGTACTTC. Translating gives CASSRGGGFNIQYF.

The V call is TRBV3-1 (or the pseudogene TRBV3-2), the J call TRBJ2-5, with D unclear. The CDR3 contains 15 residues. Trimming took 4 bases from V and 1 from J, leaving 13 bases between them. Germline CDR1 is LGHDT and CDR2 is YNNKEL (reference sequence). The CDR3 nucleotides read TGTGCCAGCAGCCGGAATACCCCGGGCCAAGAGACCCAGTACTTC. Translation: CASSRNTPGQETQYF.

DNA of the CDR3: TGTGCCAGCAGTTCGGAGGGCCGCAGAGATACGCAGTATTTT. Translated: CASSSEGRRDTQYF. The chain carries TRBV6-2 or TRBV6-3 and TRBJ2-3, with D maybe TRBD2 (6 bases). Germline V gene sequence: CDR1 MNHEY, CDR2 SVGEGT. The CDR3 is 14 amino acids. The V end was cut by 4 bases, the J end by 5 bases, with 13 bases between.